This passage covers 9 T cell receptor beta chains from one sample sequenced in a study of shared clonotypes between healthy human individuals. Naive-designated CD8 cells lacked CD45RO, were positively enriched for CCR7, and omitted terminally differentiated effector memory CD45RA+ cells. The protocol was immunoSEQ multiplex PCR, while the TCRdb copy is restricted to in-frame clones and leaves out a portion. The sample includes around 2,000,000 clones, about 95% seen only once; the top ten take roughly 1.1%. The specimen was naive CD8+ T cells sorted from blood. These receptors all come from a man younger than 35 in good health.

This rearrangement joins TRBV5-4 to TRBJ2-7; a weak D match, TRBD2 (5 bases). CDR3 length: 12 residues. Per germline, CDR1 SGHNT and CDR2 YYREEE (reference sequence). Trimming pared 0 bases from V and 5 bases from J, leaving 6 bases between. CDR3: CASSLGENEQYF. Written as DNA, the CDR3 is TGTGCCAGCAGCTTGGGGGAGAACGAGCAGTACTTC.

The rearrangement links TRBV11-2 to TRBJ2-7, with a weak D call TRBD1 (6 bases). V was clipped by 6 bases and J by 1 base, with 10 bases between them. This CDR3 is built from 13 residues. Looked up from germline, CDR1 is SGHAT and CDR2 is FQNNGV. As DNA, the CDR3 is TGTGCCAGCAGGGCTCAGGGGTCCTACGAGCAGTACTTC. Translation gives CASRAQGSYEQYF. Together with reference TRBV11-2 and TRBJ2-7, the CDR3 gives the full variable domain: EAGVAQSPRYKIIEKRQSVAFWCNPISGHATLYWYQQILGQGPKLLIQFQNNGVVDDSQLPKDRFSAERLKGVDSTLKIQPAKLEDSAVYLCASRAQGSYEQYFGPGTRLTVT.

To note about this clone: Additional DNA sequences in this sample encode the identical CDR3. Here the CDR3 DNA reads TGTGCCAGCAGCTTAGGAGGCGGCAATCAGCCCCAGCATTTT. Its translation: CASSLGGGNQPQHF. This chain links TRBV13 with TRBJ1-5; D is uncertain. Germline CDR1 is PRHDT and CDR2 is FYEKMQ (reference sequence). The CDR3 has 14 amino acids. Trimming pared 0 bases from V and 2 bases from J, leaving 5 bases between.

The V gene is TRBV2, the J gene TRBJ2-1; TRBD2 might be the D (5 bases). The CDR3 has 15 amino acids. Looked up from germline, CDR1 is SNHLY and CDR2 is FYNNEI. V dropped 10 bases and J dropped 5 bases, with 21 bases sitting between them. The CDR3 loop is CAISLPGNLNNEQFF. CDR3 nucleotides: TGTGCCATCTCCCTCCCGGGGAACCTCAACAATGAGCAGTTCTTC.

This clone appeared a single time. The CDR3 loop reads CASSYGTSTYEQYF. The CDR3 DNA follows: TGTGCCAGCAGTTATGGGACAAGCACCTACGAGCAGTACTTC. The rearrangement uses TRBV6-6 and TRBJ2-7; tentative D call: TRBD1 (6 bases). Deletions cut 3 bases from V and 2 bases from J, with 11 bases between. Germline CDR1 MNHNY, CDR2 SVGAGI (reference sequence). The CDR3 extends over 14 amino acids.

The chain is built from TRBV4-1 and TRBJ2-7; 9 bases align to TRBD2. Trimming removed 3 bases from V and 5 bases from J; junction bases left unmatched: 11. In germline, CDR1 is MGHRA, CDR2 YSYEKL. The length of the CDR3 is 16 residues. CDR3 residues: CASSHGNSGSRHEQYF. For the CDR3, the DNA is TGCGCCAGCAGCCATGGGAATAGCGGGAGTCGGCACGAGCAGTACTTC.

The chain employs TRBV4-1 and TRBJ2-1, with 9 nucleotides matching TRBD2. Germline V lookup: CDR1 MGHRA, CDR2 YSYEKL. The CDR3 is made up of 15 amino acids. Germline trimming cut 3 bases from V and 8 bases from J; bases unmatched to any gene: 8. The CDR3 reads CASSQMGGGADEQFF. CDR3 DNA: TGCGCCAGCAGCCAGATGGGCGGGGGGGCGGATGAGCAGTTCTTC.

The V and J genes are TRBV6-5 and TRBJ1-4; D is unresolved. The length of the CDR3 is 13 residues. Trimming pared 2 bases from V and 7 bases from J, leaving 8 bases between. Germline CDR1 and CDR2: MNHEY and SVGAGI. The chain's CDR3 is CASSYGFAEKLFF. CDR3 in DNA: TGTGCCAGCAGTTACGGTTTCGCTGAAAAACTGTTTTTT.

The chain has TRBV7-9 and TRBJ2-5; 15 bases fit TRBD2. This CDR3 region has 17 residues. J lost 2 bases, V lost 5 bases, and 6 bases had no gene match. Germline CDR1 reads SEHNR; CDR2 reads FQNEAQ (reference sequence). This chain's CDR3 is CASSLGTSGGIQETQYF. The CDR3 region has the DNA TGTGCCAGCAGCCTAGGGACTAGCGGGGGGATTCAAGAGACCCAGTACTTC.